The 13 T cell receptor beta chains presented below share a single source sample, sequenced in a study of T cell responses to AZD1222 COVID-19 vaccine. The table came from immunoSEQ multiplex PCR; TCRdb's copy has only in-frame clones and leaves some out. Altogether about 97,000 clones are present, 75% to 95% being singletons, with the ten largest covering roughly 1.4%. Source: peripheral blood, taken on day 0 of AZD1222 vaccination. These receptors all come from an adult in good health.

This sequence joins TRBV19 and TRBJ1-1; 8 bases match TRBD1. Germline lookup yields CDR1 LNHDA and CDR2 SQIVND (reference sequence). J was trimmed by 9 bases and V by 5 bases; bases with no gene match: 5. The CDR3 extends over 12 amino acids. CDR3 coding DNA: TGTGCCAGTAGTCATGGACAGGGCCAAGCTTTCTTT. Translating it yields CASSHGQGQAFF.

V gene TRBV4-1 combines with J gene TRBJ1-1; no reliable D call. CDR3 size: 17 residues. Trimming left V 5 bases short and J 0 bases short, with 19 bases between. Germline V gene data show CDR1 as MGHRA and CDR2 as YSYEKL. CDR3 coding DNA: TGCGCCAGCAGCTCCCGACTCCACGGCGGGGTGAACACTGAAGCTTTCTTT. Amino acids: CASSSRLHGGVNTEAFF.

A few counts support this clone. The V gene is TRBV2, the J gene TRBJ1-5, with 9 nucleotides matching TRBD1. Germline V gives CDR1 SNHLY, CDR2 FYNNEI. After removal of 5 bases from V and 4 bases from J, the junction contained 3 bases not matched to a gene. This CDR3 comprises 14 residues. The CDR3 loop is CASSSDRGNQPQHF. The CDR3 DNA is TGTGCCAGCAGTAGTGACAGGGGGAATCAGCCCCAGCATTTT.

The J gene is TRBJ1-2, the V gene TRBV30; weak D call: TRBD1 (5 bases). V was cut by 3 bases and J by 3 bases, with 11 bases left in between. From germline, CDR1 is GTSNPN and CDR2 SVGIG (reference sequence). CDR3 length: 13 amino acids. CDR3 amino acids: CAWSRGGDYGYTF. CDR3 bases: TGTGCCTGGAGCCGGGGGGGGGACTATGGCTACACCTTC.

V gene TRBV2 combines with J gene TRBJ2-1; TRBD2 aligns across 10 bases. The CDR3 contains 16 residues. Trimming removed 5 bases from V and 4 bases from J; junction bases left unmatched: 8. In germline, CDR1 is SNHLY, CDR2 FYNNEI. CDR3 sequence (DNA): TGTGCCAGCAGTCGGAGAGGGACTAGCGCTTACAATGAGCAGTTCTTC. It specifies CASSRRGTSAYNEQFF. The full variable domain, in which reference TRBV2 and TRBJ2-1 provide the parts outside the CDR3, is EPEVTQTPSHQVTQMGQEVILRCVPISNHLYFYWYRQILGQKVEFLVSFYNNEISEKSEIFDDQFSVERPDGSNFTLKIRSTKLEDSAMYFCASSRRGTSAYNEQFFGPGTRLTVL.

In DNA, the CDR3 is TGTGCCAGCAGCTTAGAGGGTAGCGGGGCCGAAGAGACCCAGTACTTC. Protein product: CASSLEGSGAEETQYF. The chain employs TRBV7-2 and TRBJ2-5; TRBD2 aligns across 8 bases. The CDR3 contains 16 residues. The germline gives CDR1 SGHTA, CDR2 FQGNSA. V lost 1 base to trimming and J lost 3 bases; unmatched junction nucleotides: 7.

This chain joins TRBV19 and TRBJ1-6, with D perhaps TRBD1 (5 bases). This CDR3 has 12 amino acids. Trimming cost V 3 bases and J 10 bases, with 7 bases left between them. Germline CDR1 is LNHDA and CDR2 is SQIVND (reference sequence). The chain's CDR3 is CASSMGVSPLHF. The CDR3 DNA reads TGTGCCAGTAGTATGGGGGTCTCACCCCTCCACTTT.

The V and J genes are TRBV21-1 and TRBJ2-1; the table assigns TRBD1, which was not confirmed against the DNA. TRBV21-1 is shown as a pseudogene. The CDR3 spans 13 residues. The DNA of the CDR3 is TGTGCCAGCAGCATCGGACAGGGCAATGAGCAGTTCTTC. The encoded protein is CASSIGQGNEQFF.

The rearrangement joins TRBV7-2 to TRBJ1-4, with unresolved D. Trimming left V 1 base short and J 4 bases short, with 7 bases between. Germline V lookup: CDR1 SGHTA, CDR2 FQGNSA. The CDR3 sequence is 14 residues long. CDR3 sequence reads: CASSLGGDNEKLFF. The CDR3 region has the DNA TGTGCCAGCAGCTTAGGGGGAGATAATGAAAAACTGTTTTTT. The variable domain in full, completed from reference TRBV7-2 and TRBJ1-4, reads GAGVSQSPSNKVTEKGKDVELRCDPISGHTALYWYRQSLGQGLEFLIYFQGNSAPDKSGLPSDRFSAERTGGSVSTLTIQRTQQEDSAVYLCASSLGGDNEKLFFGSGTQLSVL.

The V gene is TRBV3-1 (or the pseudogene TRBV3-2), the J gene TRBJ1-4, with D uncertain. The V end was cut by 1 base, the J end by 10 bases, with 13 bases between. Germline V gene data show CDR1 as LGHDT and CDR2 as YNNKEL (reference sequence). CDR3 length: 14 residues. In nucleotides, the CDR3 is TGTGCCAGCAGCCAAGTTGGCCCAAGCGGAAAACTGTTTTTT. Translation: CASSQVGPSGKLFF.

This clone was found once. The chain is built from TRBV25-1 and TRBJ1-4; TRBD1 agrees at 7 bases. The CDR3 totals 13 residues. CDR1 and CDR2 from the germline V gene are MGHDK and SYGVNS. J was trimmed by 7 bases and V by 8 bases; bases with no gene match: 7. CDR3 nucleotides: TGTGCCAGCCGACAGGGAGTTGGTGAAAAACTGTTTTTT. Translated: CASRQGVGEKLFF.

This chain joins TRBV15 and TRBJ1-1; 7 bases line up with TRBD1. Germline CDR1 reads LNHNV; CDR2 reads YYDKDF (reference sequence). The CDR3 has 15 residues. V dropped 9 bases and J dropped 1; count of bases not matched to a gene: 11. CDR3 protein: CATRNPGTANTEAFF. CDR3 in DNA: TGTGCCACGCGCAACCCCGGGACAGCGAACACTGAAGCTTTCTTT. The variable domain in full, with the rest retrieved from reference TRBV15 and TRBJ1-1, is DAMVIQNPRYQVTQFGKPVTLSCSQTLNHNVMYWYQQKSSQAPKLLFHYYDKDFNNEADTPDNFQSRRPNTSFCFLDIRSPGLGDTAMYLCATRNPGTANTEAFFGQGTRLTVV.

This chain links TRBV29-1 with TRBJ2-3; TRBD1 matches 9 bases. The CDR3 contains 14 residues. The germline V gene encodes CDR1 SQVTM and CDR2 ANQGSEA. Trimming cost V 4 bases and J 6 bases; bases outside gene matches: 8. CDR3 bases: TGCAGCGTTGTGGGTGGGACAGGGCTGGATACGCAGTATTTT. This encodes CSVVGGTGLDTQYF.